Here is one T cell receptor (beta chain) with its context. Antigen: not known. The source of the sample is a study of cytomegalovirus exposure and HLA in healthy donors. Study-wide results and limits: Associated with cytomegalovirus, according to the listing, were around 170 TCR beta chains. Generally TCR sequences proved uncommon, though certain public TCRs appeared in numerous donors. Diagnosis of cytomegalovirus status made by the classifier reportedly showed high specificity and sensitivity. Testing in vitro showed a few CMV-associated chains specific for CMV antigens.

CDR3 length equals 15 residues. V lost 7 bases to trimming and J lost 0 bases, with 13 bases between them. From germline, CDR1 is LNHDA and CDR2 SQIVND (reference sequence). The data were produced by immunoSEQ multiplex PCR, yet TCRdb's version contains in-frame clones alone and is incomplete. Of roughly 120,000 clones in the sample, more than 70% are singletons; the top ten hold 1.5% to 2%. The TCR originated in a man younger than 35 in good health and CMV-seronegative. The chain carries TRBV19 and TRBJ1-3; D is perhaps TRBD1 (5 bases). What was sequenced was PBMCs. CDR3 bases: TGTGCCAGTACCACGGGACTGGACTCTGGAAACACCATATATTTT. This translates into CASTTGLDSGNTIYF.